One sample yielded the 13 T cell receptor beta chains listed below, sequenced in a study of cytomegalovirus exposure and HLA in healthy donors. This PCR relied on a set of 60 Vbeta primers and 13 Jbeta primers. Data came from immunoSEQ multiplex PCR; TCRdb stores just in-frame clones and leaves some out. The data contain about 190,000 clones, around three quarters of them singletons. Sequenced material: PBMCs. The origin of the receptors is a boy aged 5-17 years in good health and CMV-seronegative.

The V gene is TRBV30, the J gene TRBJ2-7, with D possibly TRBD2 on 6 matching bases. Trimming pared 3 bases from V and 3 bases from J, leaving 9 bases between. This CDR3 spans 12 amino acids. The germline CDR1 and CDR2 sequences are GTSNPN and SVGIG (reference sequence). The CDR3 bases are TGTGCCTGGAGCGGAGGGGACTACGAGCAGTACTTC. Its protein is CAWSGGDYEQYF.

The chain uses TRBV6-1 and TRBJ2-1; D perhaps matches TRBD1 (5 bases). Looked up from germline, CDR1 is MNHNS and CDR2 is SASEGT. V lost 0 bases and J 8 bases, leaving 14 bases between the germline ends. The CDR3 has 15 residues. The CDR3 coding sequence is TGTGCCAGCAGTGAAGCCTCCAGGGAAGGTGATGAGCAGTTCTTC. The encoded protein is CASSEASREGDEQFF.

The rearrangement links TRBV30 to TRBJ2-7; a possible D gene is TRBD1 (6 bases). The length of the CDR3 is 11 residues. The germline V gene encodes CDR1 GTSNPN and CDR2 SVGIG (reference sequence). The CDR3 DNA reads TGTGCAGGGGGAGAGCACTACGAGCAGTACTTC. This translates into CAGGEHYEQYF.

This clone was seen a few times. The J gene is TRBJ1-2, the V gene TRBV5-6; a weak D match, TRBD1 (6 bases). The germline V gene encodes CDR1 SGHDT and CDR2 YYEEEE. The CDR3 is 13 amino acids. V was trimmed by 4 bases and J by 4 bases, leaving 11 bases between them. In nucleotides, the CDR3 is TGTGCCAGCAGCCTGGGACAACTCTATGGCTACACCTTC. Amino acid sequence: CASSLGQLYGYTF.

The CDR3 coding sequence is TGTGCCAGCAGCTTGGGTCAGGGCCTAAATGCCCCGCGGGGAGCTTTCTTT. Protein: CASSLGQGLNAPRGAFF. This chain connects TRBV5-4 to TRBJ1-1, with D possibly matching TRBD1 (5 bases). V was pared by 0 bases and J by 10 bases, with 25 bases between. This CDR3 region has 17 residues. CDR1 and CDR2 (germline): SGHNT, YYREEE (reference sequence).

V is TRBV15 and J is TRBJ2-7, with D unclear. Germline V gene lookup returns CDR1 LNHNV and CDR2 YYDKDF (reference sequence). This CDR3 has 16 amino acids. The V end lost 0 bases, the J end lost 2 bases, and 14 bases lay between the germline ends. The CDR3 sequence is CATSRDRGSPTYEQYF. Here the CDR3 DNA reads TGTGCCACCAGCAGAGATCGCGGATCCCCAACCTACGAGCAGTACTTC.

This clone was seen once. This chain connects TRBV6-1 to TRBJ1-2; TRBD1 is a possible D gene (5 bases). Germline V CDR1 and CDR2: MNHNS, SASEGT. The ends were cut back, 8 bases at V and 4 bases at J, with 14 bases in the middle. The CDR3 spans 13 residues. CDR3: CASRADSPYGYTF. CDR3 DNA: TGTGCCAGCCGAGCAGACAGCCCCTATGGCTACACCTTC.

The V call is TRBV4-1, the J call TRBJ2-7; no reliable D call. The CDR3 length is 14 residues. Per the germline V gene, CDR1 is MGHRA and CDR2 is YSYEKL. V was pared by 0 bases and J by 2 bases, with 8 bases between. The CDR3 DNA follows: TGCGCCAGCAGCCAAGAGTACACCACCTACGAGCAGTACTTC. Residues: CASSQEYTTYEQYF.

The genes are TRBV5-1 and TRBJ2-7; 7 nucleotides match TRBD1. The CDR3 is 14 amino acids. The V gene end was trimmed by 2 bases and the J gene end by 1 base; junction bases not matched to a gene: 3. The germline gives CDR1 SGHRS, CDR2 YFSETQ. CDR3 region: CASSFTGVSYEQYF. The DNA for the CDR3 is TGCGCCAGCAGCTTCACAGGGGTTTCCTACGAGCAGTACTTC.

The V and J genes are TRBV7-8 and TRBJ1-2, with a weak D call TRBD1 (6 bases). This CDR3 contains 15 residues. Deletions cut 5 bases from V and 8 bases from J, with 21 bases between. CDR1 and CDR2 from the germline V gene are SGHVS and FQNEAQ. CDR3 DNA: TGTGCCAGCAGCCTCTTCACGACAGGATGGCTCGGCTACACCTTC. This gives the protein CASSLFTTGWLGYTF.

J is TRBJ2-3 and V is TRBV15; the match to TRBD1 covers 8 bases. Trimming removed 3 bases from V and 6 bases from J; junction bases left unmatched: 14. Per germline, CDR1 LNHNV and CDR2 YYDKDF (reference sequence). The CDR3 is 17 amino acids. This CDR3 is CATSREPPGQGVDTQYF. In DNA form, the CDR3 reads TGTGCCACCAGCAGGGAACCCCCCGGACAGGGAGTGGATACGCAGTATTTT.

The chain carries TRBV30 and TRBJ2-6; D is possibly TRBD1 (5 bases). From germline, CDR1 is GTSNPN and CDR2 SVGIG (reference sequence). V was trimmed by 3 bases and J by 1 base, leaving 13 bases between them. This CDR3 comprises 16 residues. In DNA, the CDR3 is TGTGCCTGGAGCGCCGACAGCCCATCTGGGGCCAACGTCCTGACTTTC. This sequence encodes CAWSADSPSGANVLTF. Full variable domain (rest looked up from reference TRBV30 and TRBJ2-6): SQTIHQWPATLVQPVGSPLSLECTVEGTSNPNLYWYRQAAGRGLQLLFYSVGIGQISSEVPQNLSASRPQDRQFILSSKKLLLSDSGFYLCAWSADSPSGANVLTFGAGSRLTVL.

This chain connects TRBV27 to TRBJ2-1; 7 bases are a match to TRBD2. CDR1 and CDR2 from the germline V gene are MNHEY and SMNVEV (reference sequence). V shed 8 bases and J 8 bases; nucleotides not matched to a gene: 9. The CDR3 contains 13 residues. DNA for the CDR3: TGTGCCAGCTGGTTTCGGGGGGTCGATGAGCAGTTCTTC. The encoded protein is CASWFRGVDEQFF.